This entry concerns a single T cell receptor beta chain. This clone was found a few times. Its antigen specificity is not known. Base qualities are missing; no much larger clone stands one base away. The cohort comprised 29 patients with locally advanced or metastatic urothelial carcinoma treated at Memorial Sloan Kettering on a trial protocol. Peripheral blood mononuclear cells were collected from each patient pretreatment and during treatment, giving between 1 and 8 total time points per patient. The Qiagen DNeasy Blood extraction kit was used to purify genomic DNA from total PBMCs and tumor samples. PBMCs were collected pretreatment and during treatment, and were isolated and stored as previously described. Synthetic TCR analog templates were spiked into each PCR to estimate absolute template abundance from read counts. The immunoSEQ assay was used to amplify TCRbeta CDR3 regions from genomic DNA with bias-controlled V and J gene primers. Rearranged TCRbeta segments were sequenced at approximately 20X coverage. Per the authors' processing: Clustering was used to correct sequencing errors, and CDR3s were annotated against IMGT to assign V, D and J genes. Downstream analyses used only productive TCRbeta rearrangements and left out out-of-frame or stop-codon sequences. Clonality was computed as one minus Shannon entropy normalized by the log of the number of unique productive sequences. Clones differing between time points or between blood and tumor were identified by Fisher's exact test with Benjamini-Hochberg correction at adjusted p below 0.01. TCRdb took this table from immuneACCESS and kept in-frame rearrangements with V and J called. Such tables lack part of the clones; where checked against another copy, unresolved V genes explain under half of the gap, and the rest is unexplained. V, J and clone size are those of that table, while D and trimming were read from the DNA. The sample yields around 22,000 clones; around 90% were counted once. Approximately 2.8% of the sample goes to the ten largest clones.

Inclusive of the bounding cysteine and phenylalanine, the CDR3 is 16 residues long. Of all the DNA, just the CDR3 is kept, 48 bases in frame from base 1. The germline V gene yields LGHNA for CDR1 and YNFKEQ for CDR2. A distance of 19 bases separates the germline ends of V and J, which lose 1 base and 7 bases respectively. The sample originates from a study of PD-L1 blockade in urothelial cancer (dated by TCRdb to about 2017). Background on the whole study: All patients started therapy in the mid-2010s and received atezolizumab 1,200 mg intravenously every 3 weeks. About 90% of the roughly 29 patients were identified as males with urothelial cancer of bladder origin, and a prior smoking history was reported by 18 of 29 patients. Patients had an ECOG performance status of 0 or 1 and had received between 0 and 3 prior chemotherapy regimens. Blood samples were analyzed at two time points: 3 weeks after treatment start (second dose) and 6 weeks after treatment start. Blood samples yielded a median of around 140,000 T cells and around 80,000 unique TCRs, with median clonality approximately 0.08. The study was an exploratory multi-omic analysis of somatic, immune and clinical correlates of response to PD-L1 blockade with atezolizumab in urothelial cancer. TCR sequencing covered pretreatment tumor samples and matched, serially collected peripheral blood taken before and after atezolizumab treatment. Progression-free survival longer than 6 months counted as durable clinical benefit, and TCR features were additionally tested against both progression-free and overall survival. In the same patients, pretreatment tumors underwent whole exome sequencing and RNA sequencing in addition to TCR sequencing. Durable clinical benefit was achieved by nine patients and was not achieved by 20 patients. Over 28 patients had pretreatment blood TCR-seq, about 24 had at least one posttreatment blood collection, and about 24 had tumor TCR-seq. Overall study outcomes, separate from this receptor: Patients with durable benefit showed greater expansion of tumor-associated TCR clones in peripheral blood 3 weeks after starting treatment (n of about 20, p = 0.022). Small sample size (n ≈ 29) and many exploratory analyses mean the results are intended to be hypothesis-generating. A pretreatment peripheral blood TCR clonality below the median was linked to improved progression-free and overall survival.

The sequence is built from TRBV4-2 and TRBJ1-2; no D segment can be confidently identified. The TCR sequence derives from a man in his fifties with urothelial cancer. This specimen was PBMCs, taken around atezolizumab (anti-PD-L1) treatment. The CDR3 is CASSQGSAGILGGYTF. The sequenced DNA: TGTGCCAGCAGCCAAGGTTCGGCGGGTATATTAGGTGGCTACACCTTC.